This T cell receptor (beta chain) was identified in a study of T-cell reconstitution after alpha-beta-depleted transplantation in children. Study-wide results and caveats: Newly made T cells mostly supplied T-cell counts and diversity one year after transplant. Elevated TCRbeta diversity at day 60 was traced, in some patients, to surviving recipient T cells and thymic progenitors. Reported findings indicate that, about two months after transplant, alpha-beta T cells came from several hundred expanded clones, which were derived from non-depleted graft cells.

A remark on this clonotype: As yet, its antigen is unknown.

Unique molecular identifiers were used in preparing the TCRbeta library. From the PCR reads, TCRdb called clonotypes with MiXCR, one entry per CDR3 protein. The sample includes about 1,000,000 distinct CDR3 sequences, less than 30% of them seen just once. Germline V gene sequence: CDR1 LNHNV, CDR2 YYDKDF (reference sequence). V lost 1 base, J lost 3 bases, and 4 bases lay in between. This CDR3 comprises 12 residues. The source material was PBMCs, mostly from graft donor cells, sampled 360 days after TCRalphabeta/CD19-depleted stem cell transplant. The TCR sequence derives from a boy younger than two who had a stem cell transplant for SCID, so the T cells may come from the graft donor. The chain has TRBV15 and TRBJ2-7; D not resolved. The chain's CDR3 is CATSRGGYEQYF. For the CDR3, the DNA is TGTGCCACCAGCAGAGGAGGCTACGAGCAGTACTTC.